The next 4 T cell receptor beta chains were all read from a single sample in a study of a mutant IDH1 vaccine in newly diagnosed glioma. Their recognized antigens are unknown. The time point is: week 35, safety follow-up. It was 300 ug of mutant IDH1 20-mer peptide that made up each vaccine dose, given with topical imiquimod. TCRdb's copy holds only in-frame clones and misses some; the assay was immunoSEQ multiplex PCR. The sample consists of under 40,000 clones, around 84% of them appearing once. This sample comprised PBMCs, obtained from a glioma patient whose treatment included an IDH1 peptide vaccine. Every receptor here comes from a man younger than 40 with glioma.

The chain couples TRBV7-2 to TRBJ2-1; the match to TRBD2 covers 8 bases. This CDR3 is built from 15 residues. From germline, CDR1 is SGHTA and CDR2 FQGNSA. J gave up 3 bases and V 5 bases, and 6 bases lay outside the gene matches. CDR3 nucleotide sequence: TGTGCCAGCAGCCCCCGGAGCGGGAGCTACAATGAGCAGTTCTTC. This sequence encodes CASSPRSGSYNEQFF.

The CDR3 sequence: CASSSTGDMAETQYF. The CDR3 nucleotides read TGTGCCAGCAGCTCCACAGGGGACATGGCAGAGACCCAGTACTTC. The rearrangement joins TRBV5-5 to TRBJ2-5; TRBD1 matches 7 bases. The V segment lost 3 bases and the J segment 4 bases; nucleotides outside the gene matches: 9. The CDR3 is made up of 15 amino acids. Germline V gene data show CDR1 as SGHKS and CDR2 as YYEKEE (reference sequence).

The V gene is TRBV9, the J gene TRBJ2-1; 13 bases align to TRBD2. This CDR3 spans 20 amino acids. After removal of 1 base from V and 3 bases from J, the junction contained 13 bases not matched to a gene. In germline, CDR1 is SGDLS, CDR2 YYNGEE. This CDR3 is CASSVLQLAGGPSIYNEQFF. The CDR3 DNA sequence: TGTGCCAGCAGCGTACTCCAACTAGCGGGAGGGCCTAGTATCTACAATGAGCAGTTCTTC. The full variable domain, in which reference TRBV9 and TRBJ2-1 provide the parts outside the CDR3, is DSGVTQTPKHLITATGQRVTLRCSPRSGDLSVYWYQQSLDQGLQFLIQYYNGEERAKGNILERFSAQQFPDLHSELNLSSLELGDSALYFCASSVLQLAGGPSIYNEQFFGPGTRLTVL.

The genes are TRBV12-5 and TRBJ1-1, with D maybe TRBD1 (5 bases). From germline, CDR1 is LGHNT and CDR2 FRNRAP. V was pared by 6 bases and J by 10 bases, with 12 bases between. The CDR3 length is 11 residues. The CDR3 loop is CASGPGPVAFF. The CDR3 coding sequence is TGTGCTAGTGGGCCGGGACCTGTAGCTTTCTTT.